A selection of T cell receptor beta chains follows, all from one sample in a study of shared clonotypes between healthy human individuals. Here immunoSEQ multiplex PCR was the method, and the copy in TCRdb shows in-frame clones only, minus some. The sample has about 680,000 clones, just over 90% seen once. Sequenced sample: naive CD8+ T cells sorted from blood. These receptors all stem from a man between 25 and 39 years old in good health. CDR3s include the opening cysteine and the closing phenylalanine or tryptophan. Fields, in order: clone size, V gene, D gene, CDR3 length, J gene, CDR3 DNA, CDR3 protein. A D gene is named only where the DNA matches it firmly. The size of a clone is reported for some rows only, either as once, few or many, or as a class for expanded clones.

clone_size: -
v_call: TRBV19
d_call: -
cdr3_length: 13
j_call: TRBJ2-7
cdr3_nt: TGTGCCAGTAGTCTGACGGAAGGCTACGAGCAGTACTTC
cdr3_aa: CASSLTEGYEQYF

clone_size: -
v_call: TRBV18
d_call: -
cdr3_length: 14
j_call: TRBJ2-5
cdr3_nt: TGTGCCAGCTCACCACCCGAGGGTGCGAAGACCCAGTACTTC
cdr3_aa: CASSPPEGAKTQYF

clone_size: -
v_call: TRBV27
d_call: -
cdr3_length: 14
j_call: TRBJ2-1
cdr3_nt: TGTGCCAGCAGTTTACCGGGGTCGAGGAATGAGCAGTTCTTC
cdr3_aa: CASSLPGSRNEQFF

clone_size: -
v_call: TRBV29-1
d_call: TRBD2
cdr3_length: 15
j_call: TRBJ2-7
cdr3_nt: TGCAGCGTTGAAGTAGGGACTAGCGGAGCTTACGAGCAGTACTTC
cdr3_aa: CSVEVGTSGAYEQYF

clone_size: -
v_call: TRBV29-1
d_call: TRBD2
cdr3_length: 16
j_call: TRBJ2-1
cdr3_nt: TGCAGCGTTGAAGGCGGTAGCGGGACCTCCTACAATGAGCAGTTCTTC
cdr3_aa: CSVEGGSGTSYNEQFF

clone_size: once
v_call: TRBV10-3
d_call: -
cdr3_length: 12
j_call: TRBJ1-5
cdr3_nt: TGTGCCATCAGTGAGTCCTCGGACGTTCAGCATTTT
cdr3_aa: CAISESSDVQHF

clone_size: -
v_call: TRBV15
d_call: TRBD1
cdr3_length: 12
j_call: TRBJ2-7
cdr3_nt: TGTGCCACCAGGACAGGGAACTACGAGCAGTACTTC
cdr3_aa: CATRTGNYEQYF

clone_size: -
v_call: TRBV6-4
d_call: -
cdr3_length: 16
j_call: TRBJ2-1
cdr3_nt: TGTGCCAGCAGTGACTCGAAAGCACGGGGCTACAATGAGCAGTTCTTC
cdr3_aa: CASSDSKARGYNEQFF

clone_size: -
v_call: TRBV2
d_call: -
cdr3_length: 13
j_call: TRBJ1-2
cdr3_nt: TGTGCCAGCAGTGGACGGCCTAACTATGGCTACACCTTC
cdr3_aa: CASSGRPNYGYTF

clone_size: -
v_call: TRBV2
d_call: TRBD1
cdr3_length: 15
j_call: TRBJ2-1
cdr3_nt: TGTGCCAGCAGACAAGGACAGGGGGCTTTGGATGAGCAGTTCTTC
cdr3_aa: CASRQGQGALDEQFF

clone_size: -
v_call: TRBV27
d_call: TRBD2
cdr3_length: 15
j_call: TRBJ2-7
cdr3_nt: TGTGCCAGCAGTTTGACTAGCGGGAGTTTATACGAGCAGTACTTC
cdr3_aa: CASSLTSGSLYEQYF

clone_size: -
v_call: TRBV7-7
d_call: -
cdr3_length: 13
j_call: TRBJ2-5
cdr3_nt: TGTGCTAGCAGCCCTAGACTCCAAGAGACCCAGTACTTC
cdr3_aa: CASSPRLQETQYF

clone_size: -
v_call: TRBV7-8
d_call: TRBD1
cdr3_length: 14
j_call: TRBJ2-5
cdr3_nt: TGTGCCAGCAGCCCAGGACAGGGTCAAGAGACCCAGTACTTC
cdr3_aa: CASSPGQGQETQYF

clone_size: -
v_call: TRBV15
d_call: -
cdr3_length: 15
j_call: TRBJ2-7
cdr3_nt: TGTGCCACCAGCAGAGGGCGGGGGCGCGGTGCCGAGCAGTACTTC
cdr3_aa: CATSRGRGRGAEQYF

clone_size: -
v_call: TRBV15
d_call: -
cdr3_length: 15
j_call: TRBJ2-2
cdr3_nt: TGTGCCACCAGCTCCCCGTCCCATAACACCGGGGAGCTGTTTTTT
cdr3_aa: CATSSPSHNTGELFF

clone_size: -
v_call: TRBV11-3
d_call: TRBD1
cdr3_length: 16
j_call: TRBJ2-7
cdr3_nt: TGTGCCAGCAGCTTAGGGGGGACAGGGGGTCTCAACGAGCAGTACTTC
cdr3_aa: CASSLGGTGGLNEQYF

clone_size: -
v_call: TRBV10-3
d_call: TRBD2
cdr3_length: 16
j_call: TRBJ2-5
cdr3_nt: TGTGCCATCAGTGAGTCGATCGGGAGGGGCCAAGAGACCCAGTACTTC
cdr3_aa: CAISESIGRGQETQYF